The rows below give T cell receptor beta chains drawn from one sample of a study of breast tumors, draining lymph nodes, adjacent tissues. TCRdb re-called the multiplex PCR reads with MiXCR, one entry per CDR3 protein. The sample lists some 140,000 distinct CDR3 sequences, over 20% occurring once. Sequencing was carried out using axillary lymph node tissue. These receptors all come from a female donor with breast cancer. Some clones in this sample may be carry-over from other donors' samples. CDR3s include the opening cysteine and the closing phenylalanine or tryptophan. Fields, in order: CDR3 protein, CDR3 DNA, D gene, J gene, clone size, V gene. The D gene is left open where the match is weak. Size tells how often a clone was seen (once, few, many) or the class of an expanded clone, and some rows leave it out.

CASGQGLAGGLDNEQFF TGTGCCAGCGGCCAAGGACTAGCGGGAGGTCTCGACAATGAGCAGTTCTTC TRBD2 TRBJ2-1 . TRBV4-2
CASSLPAYEQYF TGTGCCAGCAGTCTACCGGCCTACGAGCAGTACTTC . TRBJ2-7 many TRBV27
CASSGGLASYEQYF TGCGCCAGCAGCGGGGGACTAGCCTCCTACGAGCAGTACTTC TRBD2 TRBJ2-7 many TRBV4-1
CASSLETSGRGSDTQYF TGCGCCAGCAGCTTGGAGACTAGCGGGAGAGGCTCAGATACGCAGTATTTT TRBD2 TRBJ2-3 many TRBV5-1
CASSLSTITPYNEQFF TGTGCCAGCAGTTTATCTACGATTACTCCGTACAATGAGCAGTTCTTC . TRBJ2-1 . TRBV28
CAWELAGGYEQYF TGTGCCTGGGAACTAGCGGGAGGGTACGAGCAGTACTTC TRBD2 TRBJ2-7 many TRBV30
CASSVVAGGPGNEQFF TGTGCCAGCAGCGTAGTAGCGGGAGGGCCTGGGAATGAGCAGTTCTTC TRBD2 TRBJ2-1 many TRBV9
CASSVAGNNEQFF TGTGCCAGCAGTGTGGCAGGAAACAATGAGCAGTTCTTC . TRBJ2-1 many TRBV25-1
CASSAGGGTQTNYGYTF TGTGCCAGCAGCGCCGGGGGGGGAACACAGACTAACTATGGCTACACCTTC . TRBJ1-2 . TRBV5-4
CAISESGTSGSSDTQYF TGTGCCATCAGTGAGAGTGGGACTAGCGGGAGTTCAGATACGCAGTATTTT TRBD2 TRBJ2-3 many TRBV10-3
CASSPPLKTRTDTQYF TGTGCCAGCAGTCCCCCTCTAAAAACTCGCACAGATACGCAGTATTTT . TRBJ2-3 . TRBV28
CSANRGPIQPQHF TGCAGTGCCAACAGGGGGCCTATTCAGCCCCAGCATTTT TRBD1 TRBJ1-5 few TRBV20-1
CASSLSSYRRKETQYF TGTGCCAGCAGTTTATCGTCCTACAGGAGAAAAGAGACCCAGTACTTC . TRBJ2-5 many TRBV27
CASSPYGQGGNSPLHF TGTGCCAGCAGCCCTTATGGACAGGGTGGTAATTCACCCCTCCACTTT TRBD1 TRBJ1-6 many TRBV2
CASSLEGTAYGYTF TGTGCCAGCAGCTTAGAGGGGACAGCCTATGGCTACACCTTC TRBD1 TRBJ1-2 many TRBV11-1
CASSSKPFLAGVEETQYF TGTGCCAGCAGTTCAAAGCCCTTTCTAGCGGGAGTGGAAGAGACCCAGTACTTC TRBD2 TRBJ2-5 few TRBV28
CASSRRGTSGRNEQFF TGTGCCAGCAGTCGAAGGGGGACTAGCGGGAGAAATGAGCAGTTCTTC TRBD2 TRBJ2-1 many TRBV7-2
CASSYSQDEQFF TGTGCCAGCAGTTACTCCCAGGATGAGCAGTTCTTC . TRBJ2-1 many TRBV6-2/TRBV6-3
CSDRGTNYGYTF TGCAGTGACAGGGGAACTAACTATGGCTACACCTTC TRBD1 TRBJ1-2 many TRBV20-1
CASSLGTGNTGELFF TGTGCCAGCAGTTTAGGGACAGGGAACACCGGGGAGCTGTTTTTT TRBD1 TRBJ2-2 . TRBV27
CASSQGLAGAFSYEQYF TGTGCCAGCAGTCAAGGACTAGCGGGAGCTTTCTCCTACGAGCAGTACTTC TRBD2 TRBJ2-7 many TRBV6-5
CASQPPGSYEQYF TGTGCCAGCCAGCCGCCGGGCTCCTACGAGCAGTACTTC . TRBJ2-7 many TRBV9
CASSSRGLNTDTQYF TGTGCCAGCAGCTCCCGGGGACTGAACACAGATACGCAGTATTTT . TRBJ2-3 many TRBV7-3
CASSYSSGRSNYNEQFF TGTGCCAGCAGTTACTCGAGCGGCCGATCCAACTACAATGAGCAGTTCTTC . TRBJ2-1 many TRBV6-2/TRBV6-3
CASSLEGQAYTGELFF TGCGCCAGCAGCTTAGAGGGACAGGCCTACACCGGGGAGCTGTTTTTT TRBD1 TRBJ2-2 many TRBV5-1
CASRKPGQVKETQYF TGTGCCAGCAGGAAACCGGGACAGGTCAAAGAGACCCAGTACTTC TRBD1 TRBJ2-5 many TRBV6-1
CASSRDASGNTIYF TGTGCCAGCTCCCGGGACGCTTCTGGAAACACCATATATTTT . TRBJ1-3 few TRBV28
CSDLKREGTDTQYF TGCAGTGATCTTAAGCGGGAGGGCACAGATACGCAGTATTTT TRBD2 TRBJ2-3 many TRBV20-1
CASSDLVGWQETQYF TGTGCCAGCAGTGATCTCGTGGGGTGGCAAGAGACCCAGTACTTC . TRBJ2-5 many TRBV2
CASSLHSTSGGYEQFF TGTGCCAGCAGCCTACATTCTACTAGCGGGGGATATGAGCAGTTCTTC TRBD2 TRBJ2-1 many TRBV11-2
CASRTQLLPNNEQFF TGTGCCAGCAGGACCCAGCTCCTCCCTAACAATGAGCAGTTCTTC . TRBJ2-1 many TRBV6-1
CSVLRDQGAYEQYF TGCAGCGTTCTTAGGGACCAGGGGGCCTACGAGCAGTACTTC TRBD1 TRBJ2-7 many TRBV29-1
CASSLSGGYNEQFF TGTGCCAGCAGCCTTAGCGGAGGATACAATGAGCAGTTCTTC . TRBJ2-1 many TRBV12-3/TRBV12-4
CASSVGPGSQPQHF TGTGCCAGCAGCGTAGGTCCGGGCAGCCAGCCCCAGCATTTT . TRBJ1-5 many TRBV9
CASSLYDWGGGYTF TGTGCCAGCAGTTTATACGACTGGGGGGGCGGCTACACCTTC . TRBJ1-2 . TRBV28
CASSGLAGAGNEQFF TGTGCCAGCAGTGGACTAGCGGGAGCAGGGAATGAGCAGTTCTTC TRBD2 TRBJ2-1 many TRBV6-1
CSLLKGEGTEAFF TGCAGCCTACTAAAAGGGGAGGGGACTGAAGCTTTCTTT . TRBJ1-1 once TRBV29-1
CASRGPPPTDTQYF TGCGCCAGCAGAGGACCTCCTCCGACAGATACGCAGTATTTT . TRBJ2-3 many TRBV10-2
CASSLPRDRVPYGSTF TGTGCCAGCTCACTCCCCCGGGACAGGGTTCCCTATGGCTCCACCTTC TRBD1 TRBJ1-2 . TRBV18
CASSPRLAGGGYGYTF TGTGCCAGCAGTCCCCGATTGGCAGGGGGCGGCTATGGCTACACCTTC TRBD1 TRBJ1-2 . TRBV27
CSAAGQWQQPQHF TGCAGTGCGGCAGGCCAGTGGCAGCAGCCCCAGCATTTT . TRBJ1-5 . TRBV20-1
CATKDSGTKFDEQFF TGTGCCACCAAGGATAGCGGGACAAAGTTCGATGAGCAGTTCTTC TRBD2 TRBJ2-1 many TRBV24-1
CASSPRPTQETQYF TGTGCCAGCTCACCAAGACCAACCCAAGAGACCCAGTACTTC . TRBJ2-5 . TRBV18
CASSAGADYGYTF TGTGCCAGCTCAGCGGGGGCAGACTATGGCTACACCTTC . TRBJ1-2 many TRBV10-3
CASSVDGLSNQPQHF TGTGCCAGCAGCGTAGACGGACTTAGCAATCAGCCCCAGCATTTT . TRBJ1-5 many TRBV9
CSARVAGYQETQYF TGCAGTGCTAGAGTAGCCGGGTACCAAGAGACCCAGTACTTC . TRBJ2-5 many TRBV20-1
CASSPNSPNEQFF TGTGCCAGCAGCCCCAATTCTCCTAATGAGCAGTTCTTC . TRBJ2-1 many TRBV11-3
CSARLRGVSYNEQFF TGCAGTGCTAGACTTCGGGGAGTCTCCTACAATGAGCAGTTCTTC . TRBJ2-1 many TRBV20-1